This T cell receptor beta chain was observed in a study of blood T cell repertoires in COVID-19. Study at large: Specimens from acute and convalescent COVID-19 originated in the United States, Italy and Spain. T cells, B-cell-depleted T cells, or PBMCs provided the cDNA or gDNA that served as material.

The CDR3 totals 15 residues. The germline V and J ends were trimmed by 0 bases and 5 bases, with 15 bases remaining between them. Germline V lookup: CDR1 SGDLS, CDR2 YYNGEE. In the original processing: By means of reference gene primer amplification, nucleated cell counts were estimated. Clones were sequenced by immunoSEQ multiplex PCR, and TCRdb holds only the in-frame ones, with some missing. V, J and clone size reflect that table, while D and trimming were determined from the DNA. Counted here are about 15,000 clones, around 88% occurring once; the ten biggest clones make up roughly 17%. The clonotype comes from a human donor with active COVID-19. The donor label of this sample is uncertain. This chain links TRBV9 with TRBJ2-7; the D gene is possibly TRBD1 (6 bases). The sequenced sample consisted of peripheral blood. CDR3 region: CASSVALRQENEQYF. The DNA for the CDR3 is TGTGCCAGCAGCGTAGCTTTAAGACAGGAGAACGAGCAGTACTTC.